This T cell receptor (beta chain) was identified during a study of early stage breast cancer tumors (dated by TCRdb to 2017 to 2019). Regarding the study in general: Of the approximately 15 invasive breast tumors, twelve were found to be estrogen receptor-positive, progesterone receptor-positive and HER2-negative. Of the roughly 12 ER+/PR+/HER2- tumors, eight were classified as invasive ductal carcinomas and four as invasive lobular carcinomas. Across all samples, 2,651,842 templates representing about 1,100,000 unique clonotypes were detected. On average, each sample had 8 to 10-fold read coverage. Study-level results and caveats: Compared with adjacent normal breast tissue, tumors had roughly 2.5-fold higher T cell density and higher clonality. Because the cohort was small, analysis by tumor subtype was not possible. Repertoires from blood and normal breast were more alike than repertoires from blood and tumor, and in about 90% of the 16 patients, comparing each tissue with blood separated tumor from normal. Chain pairing and functional markers such as CD4, CD8 and FOXP3 were missed by bulk genomic DNA sequencing of unsorted cells. Enriched TCRB sequences shared across patients were found to be mostly commonly generated sequences that were unlikely to play an important role in the tumor microenvironment.

CDR1 is given as SGHVS and CDR2 as FQNEAQ, both from the germline V gene. Compared with germline, V lacks 6 bases and J lacks 6 bases; bases without a gene match: 11. The CDR3 has 15 amino acids, counting the end cysteine and phenylalanine. This entry keeps only the CDR3 DNA: 45 bases, framed from base 1. About 18-55 mg of tumor tissue was diced and typically yielded more than 2.5 ug of DNA. The study profiled bulk TCR beta-chain repertoires in matched peripheral blood, tumor and adjacent normal breast tissue taken from over 15 patients with early-stage breast cancer. After resection, tumor tissue identified by eye was cut out and put into prechilled RNAlater. A TissueLyser II was used to homogenize diced tumor tissue (roughly 20-55 mg) in RLTplus buffer containing beta-mercaptoethanol and antifoaming agent. The Qiagen AllPrep DNA/RNA Mini kit was used for genomic DNA extraction. Notes on this clone: This receptor's antigen is unknown. One base away there is no much larger clone; base qualities are not given.

Two independent genomic DNA replicates were amplified for each sample, with around 0.5 ug used for blood and around 1.5 ug for tumor or normal breast. Following the manufacturer's instructions, the ImmunoSeq Intro kit was used to carry out TCRB sequencing on genomic DNA. The multiplex PCR ran for roughly 29 cycles using proprietary primers and spike-in control sequences for absolute quantification. Single-end 150-bp reads were used to sequence an 87-bp fragment spanning the CDR3 plus the flanking V and J genes. Seven samples, with two replicates for each sample, were multiplexed per lane of an Illumina MiSeq using version 3.0 chemistry. The paper's data handling went like this. Raw data were processed by the vendor's proprietary pipeline, with both replicates merged into one result per sample. Productive rearrangements sharing the V-gene family, CDR3 amino acid sequence and J-gene segment were defined as clonotypes. Clonality was calculated as 1 minus the normalized Shannon entropy (Pielou evenness) of TCRB abundances. To estimate T cell density, the total number of templates was divided by the input cell count, which was inferred from how much DNA went in. Recon with default parameters was used to estimate total repertoire diversity and clonality. Clonotypes with over 0.1% abundance in tumor and at least 32-fold higher abundance in tumor than in normal breast were defined as tumor-enriched. As stored in TCRdb, this immuneACCESS dataset retains in-frame rearrangements with V and J assigned. A fraction of the clones does not appear; measured against another copy, unresolved V genes explain less than half of the discrepancy, and the remainder lacks a known reason. V, J and clone size were drawn from that table, and D and trimming were deduced from the DNA. Across this sample there are about 11,000 clones, with about 78% seen only once. The top ten clonotypes cover 22% of the sample.

Sequenced material: breast tumor tissue. Recombination connected TRBV7-8 to TRBJ2-3; 8 of the junction bases match TRBD2. The receptor comes from a person aged 35-55 years with breast cancer. The CDR3 region reads CASRKAGASADTQYF. In nucleotide form, the sequence is TGTGCCAGCAGGAAAGCGGGGGCTTCAGCTGATACGCAGTATTTT.